The 21 T cell receptor beta chains below all came from one sample that was sequenced in a study of OX40 agonist ivuxolimab in advanced cancers. Library preparation was by the immunoSEQ multiplex PCR assay. The source is immuneACCESS, and TCRdb retained only in-frame sequences with V and J called. Part of the clones is not carried over; for the studies checked, unresolved V genes explain less than half of this, and the remainder is unexplained. Here the sample has more than 85,000 clones; approximately 83% occur a single time. The leading ten clones occupy more than 1.1% of the sample. Sequenced material: CD4+ or CD8+ T cells sorted from blood, taken in a trial of the OX40 agonist ivuxolimab. Source of these receptors: an adult with an advanced solid tumor such as melanoma, head and neck, liver or kidney cancer.

For the CDR3, the DNA is TGTGCCAGCAGCTTAGATTTCCTCAGTCAGCCCCAGCATTTT. Residues: CASSLDFLSQPQHF. The chain links TRBV7-2 to TRBJ1-5, with D hard to call. The length of the CDR3 is 14 residues. Trimming left V 1 base short and J 6 bases short, with 10 bases between. Looked up from germline, CDR1 is SGHTA and CDR2 is FQGNSA.

DNA for the CDR3: TGTGCCAGCAGTTACTTAAGGGGTGGCTACACCTTC. Its protein is CASSYLRGGYTF. The V call is TRBV6-5, the J call TRBJ1-2, with a weak D call TRBD1 (5 bases). V lost 1 base and J 7 bases, leaving 7 bases between the germline ends. The CDR3 length is 12 residues. Germline assignment: CDR1 MNHEY and CDR2 SVGAGI.

This sequence joins TRBV6-5 and TRBJ2-7; D is tentatively TRBD1 or TRBD2 (5 bases each). The germline CDR1 and CDR2 sequences are MNHEY and SVGAGI. The CDR3 totals 12 residues. V was trimmed by 5 bases and J by 1 base, leaving 6 bases between them. The CDR3 nucleotides read TGTGCCAGCAGTGGGACGTCCTACGAGCAGTACTTC. Protein product: CASSGTSYEQYF.

The chain has TRBV19 and TRBJ1-5, with D tentatively TRBD1 (5 bases). V gave up 3 bases and J gave up 5 bases, with 11 bases separating them. The CDR3 is made up of 14 amino acids. The V gene's germline CDR1 is LNHDA and CDR2 SQIVND (reference sequence). The CDR3 is CASSISGGDQPQHF. The CDR3 DNA reads as TGTGCCAGTAGTATTAGTGGGGGGGATCAGCCCCAGCATTTT.

CDR3 DNA: TGTGCCTCCCTGGAAATAAGGGGCTACACCTTC. Amino acid sequence: CASLEIRGYTF. The rearrangement uses TRBV30 and TRBJ1-2; no reliable D call. The CDR3 extends over 11 amino acids. Trimming took 7 bases from V and 8 from J, leaving 14 bases between them. From germline, CDR1 is GTSNPN and CDR2 SVGIG (reference sequence).

The V call is TRBV7-2, the J call TRBJ1-2, with TRBD1 as a possible D gene (5 bases). The CDR3 extends over 15 amino acids. Germline CDR1 is SGHTA and CDR2 is FQGNSA. The V gene lost 2 bases and the J gene lost 8 bases, with 18 bases spanning the gap. This CDR3 is CASSLSSRGVEGYTF. The CDR3 DNA is TGTGCCAGCAGCTTAAGCTCACGGGGGGTGGAGGGCTACACCTTC.

This clone was seen once. The V and J genes are TRBV5-8 and TRBJ2-5; 7 nucleotides match TRBD1. After removal of 3 bases from V and 1 base from J, the junction contained 12 bases not matched to a gene. The CDR3 length is 17 residues. CDR1 is SGHTS, CDR2 YDEGEE, per germline. The CDR3 reads CASSSGQAGASQETQYF. CDR3 bases: TGTGCCAGCAGCTCTGGACAGGCCGGGGCTAGCCAAGAGACCCAGTACTTC. The full variable domain, with the rest looked up from reference TRBV5-8 and TRBJ2-5, is EAGVTQSPTHLIKTRGQQATLRCSPISGHTSVYWYQQALGLGLQFLLWYDEGEERNRGNFPPRFSGRQFPNYSSELNVNALELEDSALYLCASSSGQAGASQETQYFGPGTRLLVL.

The V call is TRBV5-1, the J call TRBJ2-6; 9 bases are shared with TRBD1. This CDR3 has 17 amino acids. CDR1 is SGHRS and CDR2 is YFSETQ in the germline V gene. Trimming cost V 4 bases and J 8 bases; bases outside gene matches: 13. CDR3 nucleotide sequence: TGCGCCAGCAGCACGGGACAGGGAGGTTTACTGACCAACGTCCTGACTTTC. Translating it yields CASSTGQGGLLTNVLTF.

The CDR3 bases are TGTGCCAGCAGTTCGGGCATCCAGCAGTACTTC. It encodes CASSSGIQQYF. J is TRBJ2-7 and V is TRBV28; D remains ambiguous. Germline CDR1 is MDHEN and CDR2 is SYDVKM. Trimming removed 4 bases from V and 8 bases from J, with 9 bases in between. The length of the CDR3 is 11 residues.

The J gene is TRBJ1-4, the V gene TRBV7-3; D possibly corresponds to TRBD1 (5 bases). This CDR3 comprises 13 residues. V lost 8 bases, J lost 10 bases, and 17 bases lay in between. The germline CDR1 and CDR2 sequences are SGHTA and FQGTGA. The CDR3 coding sequence is TGTGCCAGCGCTACTGCCCATCAGGGAAAACTGTTTTTT. Its protein is CASATAHQGKLFF.

The chain couples TRBV6-5 to TRBJ1-2, with D hard to call. Trimming took 4 bases from V and 0 from J, leaving 15 bases between them. From germline, CDR1 is MNHEY and CDR2 SVGAGI. This CDR3 has 16 residues. DNA of the CDR3: TGTGCCAGCAGTTCCCGGCTCCCGGGGACTAACTATGGCTACACCTTC. It is translated as CASSSRLPGTNYGYTF.

The chain combines TRBV28 with TRBJ1-5; D possibly corresponds to TRBD1 (6 bases). The germline V gene encodes CDR1 MDHEN and CDR2 SYDVKM. This CDR3 region has 14 residues. Trimming left V 6 bases short and J 1 base short, with 10 bases between. The CDR3 coding sequence is TGTGCCAGCAGGAATCAGGGGAGCAATCAGCCCCAGCATTTT. Its protein product is CASRNQGSNQPQHF.

On this clone: In the same sample, other DNA sequences code for this CDR3. V usage is TRBV5-6 and J usage is TRBJ2-2, with a possible D match to TRBD2 (5 bases). The CDR3 is 15 residues long. V lost 0 bases and J lost 2, with 8 bases in between. Germline-derived CDR1 and CDR2 are SGHDT and YYEEEE. In nucleotides, the CDR3 is TGTGCCAGCAGCTTGGGTACGGGAAACACCGGGGAGCTGTTTTTT. As protein: CASSLGTGNTGELFF. Using reference TRBV5-6 and TRBJ2-2 for the parts outside the CDR3, the full variable domain is DAGVTQSPTHLIKTRGQQVTLRCSPKSGHDTVSWYQQALGQGPQFIFQYYEEEERQRGNFPDRFSGHQFPNYSSELNVNALLLGDSALYLCASSLGTGNTGELFFGEGSRLTVL.

The chain joins TRBV30 to TRBJ2-5; 10 bases map to TRBD1. Trimming removed 3 bases from V and 4 bases from J; junction bases left unmatched: 14. CDR1 is GTSNPN and CDR2 is SVGIG in the germline V gene (reference sequence). The CDR3 consists of 17 residues. The CDR3 loop reads CAWSRGLDRGRGETQYF. CDR3 sequence (DNA): TGTGCCTGGAGCAGGGGGCTAGACAGGGGGCGAGGAGAGACCCAGTACTTC.

This clone was detected once. V is TRBV21-1 and J is TRBJ2-2; the table gives TRBD1 as D, unverified against the DNA. TRBV21-1 is a listed pseudogene. The CDR3 spans 12 residues. CDR3 nucleotides: TGTGCCAGCAGCACGGGACACCCGGAGCTGTTTTTT. Translation gives CASSTGHPELFF.

The chain uses TRBV2 and TRBJ1-2; 8 nucleotides align to TRBD1. The ends lost 6 bases at V and 0 bases at J; junction bases unmatched: 3. Germline-derived CDR1 and CDR2 are SNHLY and FYNNEI. The CDR3 is made up of 14 amino acids. Written as DNA, the CDR3 is TGTGCCAGCAGGGGACAGGCTGCTAACTATGGCTACACCTTC. Translated: CASRGQAANYGYTF.

The chain recombines TRBV6-6 with TRBJ1-2, with 7 bases that match TRBD1. From germline, CDR1 is MNHNY and CDR2 SVGAGI (reference sequence). The V gene end was trimmed by 3 bases and the J gene end by 4 bases; junction bases not matched to a gene: 5. This CDR3 is 14 amino acids long. The CDR3 loop reads CASSYEGAVYGYTF. The CDR3 bases are TGTGCCAGCAGTTATGAGGGGGCTGTCTATGGCTACACCTTC.

This chain connects TRBV27 to TRBJ2-7, with D maybe TRBD2 (5 bases). Trimming shortened V by 4 bases and J by 6 bases, and 7 bases separated the two germline ends. The CDR3 totals 11 residues. CDR1 and CDR2 from the germline V gene are MNHEY and SMNVEV (reference sequence). The CDR3 region has the DNA TGTGCCAGCAGTTCGAGGGCCGAGCAGTACTTC. Its translation: CASSSRAEQYF.

The chain recombines TRBV10-3 with TRBJ1-4, with 7 bases aligning to TRBD1. The V segment lost 3 bases and the J segment 10 bases; nucleotides outside the gene matches: 8. Germline V lookup: CDR1 ENHRY, CDR2 SYGVKD. CDR3 length equals 14 residues. CDR3 DNA: TGTGCCATCAGTGATATGAACAGGGGCGGAAAACTGTTTTTT. It is translated as CAISDMNRGGKLFF.

This chain uses TRBV6-5 with TRBJ1-3; D is ambiguous. From germline, CDR1 is MNHEY and CDR2 SVGAGI. This CDR3 comprises 14 residues. V gave up 6 bases and J gave up 0 bases, with 9 bases separating them. As DNA, the CDR3 is TGTGCCAGCAGCGGCACCCTCTCTGGAAACACCATATATTTT. It is translated as CASSGTLSGNTIYF.

The chain uses TRBV6-5 and TRBJ2-1; no definite D call. The V end was cut by 6 bases, the J end by 0 bases, with 9 bases between. This CDR3 comprises 14 residues. Germline V gene sequence: CDR1 MNHEY, CDR2 SVGAGI. The CDR3 bases are TGTGCCAGCAGAGTCGGCAGCTCCTACAATGAGCAGTTCTTC. Translation: CASRVGSSYNEQFF.